Sequencing of this T cell receptor (beta chain) was carried out in a study of CD8 T cells in ankylosing spondylitis (dated by TCRdb to 2016 to 2017). Turning to the overall study: The study profiled T cell receptor beta repertoires in healthy donors and ankylosing spondylitis patients to find disease-linked TCR variants. The full study cohort was made up of 25 to 30 ankylosing spondylitis patients and over 90 healthy donors. Peripheral blood was sampled, and synovial fluid was also collected from ankylosing spondylitis patients.

Sequencing was performed on an Illumina HiSeq 2500. Quantitative 5'-RACE with molecular barcodes was used to prepare TCR beta libraries. As for the original processing: To identify disease-linked TCR variants, a new computational method was used, one built on a probabilistic model of VDJ rearrangement. Starting from the raw public reads, TCRdb applied fastp trimming at Q25, assembled clones with MiXCR and retained in-frame beta chains. Rows merge per CDR3 protein into single entries with the most common DNA and genes. None of the V and J calls come from the authors' own analysis; TCRdb made them. The sample includes 30,000 to 45,000 distinct CDR3 sequences, with about 10% observed a single time. The ten largest clones represent 20% to 25% of the sample. Overall study results and their limits: A CD8+ phenotype was shown by the disease-linked clones, which were found at relatively low frequencies in peripheral blood. The disease-linked clones were reported as significantly enriched in matched synovial fluid samples from ankylosing spondylitis patients. Blood from ankylosing spondylitis patients appeared to be characterized by a TCR beta motif made up of about 8 highly homologous amino acid variants. Some motif variants were previously reported in synovial fluid and blood of reactive arthritis patients, suggesting common disease-initiation mechanisms.

Remarks on this clonotype: No antigen is known for it. No per-base quality is available; no much larger clone lies one base away.

V lost 0 bases and J lost 2 bases, and the count of bases not matched to a germline gene is 6. Reading from cysteine to phenylalanine, the CDR3 counts 16 amino acids. CDR3 DNA is the only sequence kept; it has 48 bases, read in frame from the first base. CDR1 MGHRA and CDR2 YSYEKL are derived from the germline V gene. For each ankylosing spondylitis patient, the synovial fluid sample was matched to a blood sample from that same patient. The sequence derives from a male donor with ankylosing spondylitis. Sequencing input: synovial fluid, either unsorted or a sorted T cell fraction (not recorded which). Recombination linked TRBV4-1 to TRBJ2-7; 8 bases in the middle match TRBD1. The CDR3 region: CASSQDLDRVTYEQYF. The DNA sequence is as follows: TGCGCCAGCAGCCAAGATTTGGACAGGGTCACCTACGAGCAGTACTTC.